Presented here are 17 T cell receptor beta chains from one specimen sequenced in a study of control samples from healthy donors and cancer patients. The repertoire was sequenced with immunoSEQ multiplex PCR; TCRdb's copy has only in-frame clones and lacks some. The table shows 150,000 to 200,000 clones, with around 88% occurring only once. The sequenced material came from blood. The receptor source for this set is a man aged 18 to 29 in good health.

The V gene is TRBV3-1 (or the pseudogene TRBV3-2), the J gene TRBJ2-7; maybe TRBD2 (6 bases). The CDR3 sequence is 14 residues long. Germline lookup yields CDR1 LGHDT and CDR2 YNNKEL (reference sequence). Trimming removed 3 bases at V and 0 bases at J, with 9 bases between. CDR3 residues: CASSQGTGSYEQYF. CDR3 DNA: TGTGCCAGCAGCCAGGGGACTGGCTCCTACGAGCAGTACTTC.

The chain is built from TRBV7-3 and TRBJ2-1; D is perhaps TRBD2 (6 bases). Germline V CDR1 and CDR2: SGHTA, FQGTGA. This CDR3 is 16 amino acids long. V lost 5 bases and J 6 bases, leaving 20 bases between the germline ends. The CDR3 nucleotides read TGTGCCAGCAGCCCATCTCTAGCGTTGTTAGCCAATGAGCAGTTCTTC. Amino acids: CASSPSLALLANEQFF.

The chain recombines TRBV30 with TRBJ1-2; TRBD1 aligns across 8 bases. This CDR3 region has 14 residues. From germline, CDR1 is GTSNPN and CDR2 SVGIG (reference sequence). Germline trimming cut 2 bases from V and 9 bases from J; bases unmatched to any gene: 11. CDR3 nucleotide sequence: TGTGCCTGGAGTACGAAAGGACAGGGACGTAGCTACACCTTC. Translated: CAWSTKGQGRSYTF.

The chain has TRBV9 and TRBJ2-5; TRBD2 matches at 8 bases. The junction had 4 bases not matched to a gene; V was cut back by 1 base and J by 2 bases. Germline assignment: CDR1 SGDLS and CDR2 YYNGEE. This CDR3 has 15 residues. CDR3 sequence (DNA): TGTGCCAGCAGCGTACGGGCGGGGGGACAAGAGACCCAGTACTTC. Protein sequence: CASSVRAGGQETQYF.

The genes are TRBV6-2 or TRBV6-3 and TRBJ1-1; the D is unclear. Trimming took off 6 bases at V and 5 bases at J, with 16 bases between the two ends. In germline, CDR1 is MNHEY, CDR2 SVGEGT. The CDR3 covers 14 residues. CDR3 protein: CASSWELGGTEAFF. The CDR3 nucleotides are TGTGCCAGCAGCTGGGAACTCGGCGGAACTGAAGCTTTCTTT.

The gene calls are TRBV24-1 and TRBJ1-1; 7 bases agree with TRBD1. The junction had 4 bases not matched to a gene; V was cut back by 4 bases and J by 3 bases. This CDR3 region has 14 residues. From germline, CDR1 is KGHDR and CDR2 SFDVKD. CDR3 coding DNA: TGTGCCACCAGTGAGTCAGGGGGGGACACTGAAGCTTTCTTT. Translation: CATSESGGDTEAFF.

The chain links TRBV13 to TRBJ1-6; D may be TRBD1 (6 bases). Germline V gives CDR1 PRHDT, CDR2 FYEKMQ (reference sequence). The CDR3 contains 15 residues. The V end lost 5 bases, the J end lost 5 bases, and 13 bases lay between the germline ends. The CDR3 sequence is CASSPLGTHNSPLHF. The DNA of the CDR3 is TGTGCCAGCAGCCCCCTCGGGACACATAATTCACCCCTCCACTTT.

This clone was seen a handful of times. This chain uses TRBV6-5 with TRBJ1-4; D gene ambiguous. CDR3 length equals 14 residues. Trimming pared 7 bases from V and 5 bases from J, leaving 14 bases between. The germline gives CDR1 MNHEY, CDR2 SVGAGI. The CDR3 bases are TGTGCCAGCAAGACGAGGGTGGGAAATGAAAAACTGTTTTTT. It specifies CASKTRVGNEKLFF.

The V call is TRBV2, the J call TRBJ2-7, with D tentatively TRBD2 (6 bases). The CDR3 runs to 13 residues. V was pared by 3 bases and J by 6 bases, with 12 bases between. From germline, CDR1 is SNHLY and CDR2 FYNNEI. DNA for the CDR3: TGTGCCAGCAGTGAGGTGGGGGGTGGCGAGCAGTACTTC. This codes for CASSEVGGGEQYF.

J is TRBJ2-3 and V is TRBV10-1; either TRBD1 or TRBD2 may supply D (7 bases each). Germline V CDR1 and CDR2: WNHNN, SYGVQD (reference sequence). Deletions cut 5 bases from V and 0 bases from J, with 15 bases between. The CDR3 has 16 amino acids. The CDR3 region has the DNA TGCGCCAGCAGTTCACCAGGGGGGGCTAGCACAGATACGCAGTATTTT. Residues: CASSSPGGASTDTQYF.

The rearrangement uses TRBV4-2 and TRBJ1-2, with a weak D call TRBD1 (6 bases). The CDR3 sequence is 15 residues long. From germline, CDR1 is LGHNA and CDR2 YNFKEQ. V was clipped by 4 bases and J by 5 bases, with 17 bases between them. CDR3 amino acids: CASSPSTGREYGYTF. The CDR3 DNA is TGTGCCAGCAGCCCTAGTACAGGGAGGGAATATGGCTACACCTTC.

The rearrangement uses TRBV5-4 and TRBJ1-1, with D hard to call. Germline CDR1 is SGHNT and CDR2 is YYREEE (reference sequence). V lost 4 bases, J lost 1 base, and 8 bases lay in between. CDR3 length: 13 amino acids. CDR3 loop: CASSLQENTEAFF. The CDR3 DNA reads TGTGCCAGCAGCCTCCAGGAGAACACTGAAGCTTTCTTT.

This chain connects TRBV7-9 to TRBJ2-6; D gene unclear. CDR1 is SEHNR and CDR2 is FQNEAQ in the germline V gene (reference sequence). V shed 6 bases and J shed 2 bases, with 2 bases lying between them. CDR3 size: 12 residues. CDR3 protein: CASRAGANVLTF. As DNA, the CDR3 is TGTGCCAGCAGGGCTGGGGCCAACGTCCTGACTTTC.

The chain's CDR3 is CASSKQTGGRATEAFF. In DNA, the CDR3 is TGTGCCAGCAGTAAACAAACAGGGGGACGTGCCACTGAAGCTTTCTTT. V usage is TRBV28 and J usage is TRBJ1-1, with 8 bases matching TRBD1. This CDR3 spans 16 amino acids. Germline loops: CDR1 MDHEN, CDR2 SYDVKM. After removal of 5 bases from V and 4 bases from J, the junction contained 12 bases not matched to a gene.

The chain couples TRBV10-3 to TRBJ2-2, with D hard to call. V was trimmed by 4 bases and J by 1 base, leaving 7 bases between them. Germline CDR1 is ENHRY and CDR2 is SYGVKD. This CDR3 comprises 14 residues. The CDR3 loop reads CAISVSLNTGELFF. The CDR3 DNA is TGTGCCATCAGTGTTAGTCTGAACACCGGGGAGCTGTTTTTT.

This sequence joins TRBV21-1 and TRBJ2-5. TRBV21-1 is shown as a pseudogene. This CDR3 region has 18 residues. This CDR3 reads CARPVRDGRLGYQETQYF. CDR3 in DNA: TGTGCCAGACCCGTGAGGGACGGCCGGCTGGGTTACCAAGAGACCCAGTACTTC.

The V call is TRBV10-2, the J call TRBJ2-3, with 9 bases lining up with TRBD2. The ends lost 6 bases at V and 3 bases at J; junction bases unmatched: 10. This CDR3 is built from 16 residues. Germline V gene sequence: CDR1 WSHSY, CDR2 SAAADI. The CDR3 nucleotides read TGCGCCAGCAGCCAAAGAGCGGGGGGCTTAACAGATACGCAGTATTTT. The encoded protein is CASSQRAGGLTDTQYF.